This T cell receptor (beta chain) comes out of a study of beta chain features in type 1 diabetes. General study results and limits: Compared with healthy donors, patients appeared to share more similar naive, central memory and regulatory TCRB repertoires. Type 1 diabetes patients had TCRB CDR3s that were shorter (moderately but significantly so) in all four CD4+ subsets. When VDJ junctions were examined, type 1 diabetes patients showed fewer insertions and more deletions.

Every bit of the isolated RNA underwent reverse transcription, so sequencing read expressed TCRB transcripts. TCRdb's copy holds only in-frame clones and misses some; the assay was immunoSEQ multiplex PCR. Of about 270,000 clones in the sample, roughly an eighth were seen once. Remarks on this clone: Its antigen is still unknown.

The CDR3 sequence is 14 residues long. V lost 6 bases, J lost 4 bases, and 6 bases stayed unmatched. From germline, CDR1 is MNHEY and CDR2 SVGAGI. Sequences were obtained from naive CD4+ T cells from blood. This chain uses TRBV6-5 with TRBJ1-1; TRBD1 matches at 9 bases. The sequence derives from a young man with type 1 diabetes. The CDR3 DNA sequence: TGTGCCAGCAGACACATACAGGGGGCCACTGAAGCTTTCTTT. Translating gives CASRHIQGATEAFF.